These 30 T cell receptor beta chains were sequenced from one sample in a study of OX40 agonist ivuxolimab in advanced cancers. Sequencing was performed with immunoSEQ multiplex PCR; in TCRdb, only in-frame clones are kept and a portion is missing. The data hold about 65,000 clones, with over 75% observed a single time. The specimen comprised CD4+ or CD8+ T cells sorted from blood, sampled in a trial of the OX40 agonist ivuxolimab. These TCRs come from an adult with an advanced solid tumor such as melanoma, head and neck, liver or kidney cancer.

V gene TRBV5-1 combines with J gene TRBJ1-1; 9 bases are shared with TRBD1. J was trimmed by 5 bases and V by 4 bases; bases with no gene match: 6. Looked up from germline, CDR1 is SGHRS and CDR2 is YFSETQ. The length of the CDR3 is 14 residues. As DNA, the CDR3 is TGCGCCAGCAGCGTAACCGGGACAGGGACTGAAGCTTTCTTT. Protein product: CASSVTGTGTEAFF.

The chain is built from TRBV7-9 and TRBJ2-3; possibly TRBD2 for D (5 bases). In germline, CDR1 is SEHNR, CDR2 FQNEAQ (reference sequence). The length of the CDR3 is 14 residues. Between the trimmed V and J ends, which lost 4 bases and 4 bases, there was a span of 12 bases. The DNA for the CDR3 is TGTGCCAGCAGCTCATGGACTTCTTCAGATACGCAGTATTTT. It specifies CASSSWTSSDTQYF.

The chain has TRBV18 and TRBJ1-1; TRBD1 is a possible D gene (6 bases). Trimming took off 8 bases at V and 1 base at J, with 17 bases between the two ends. The CDR3 extends over 15 amino acids. Germline loops: CDR1 KGHSH, CDR2 LQKENI. CDR3 region: CASQPRGSGNTEAFF. The CDR3 DNA sequence: TGTGCCAGCCAACCGAGGGGGAGTGGGAACACTGAAGCTTTCTTT.

This chain uses TRBV5-1 with TRBJ1-4; D is possibly TRBD1 (5 bases). The CDR3 has 14 residues. V gave up 4 bases and J gave up 2 bases, with 9 bases separating them. Germline loops: CDR1 SGHRS, CDR2 YFSETQ. The CDR3, as DNA: TGCGCCAGCAGCCAAGGGGCCACTAATGAAAAACTGTTTTTT. This codes for CASSQGATNEKLFF.

The chain recombines TRBV5-6 with TRBJ1-6; D remains ambiguous. Germline V lookup: CDR1 SGHDT, CDR2 YYEEEE. Trimming removed 0 bases at V and 1 base at J, with 8 bases between. CDR3 length equals 16 residues. For the CDR3, the DNA is TGTGCCAGCAGCTTGGAGGGAGGGTCCTATAATTCACCCCTCCACTTT. Translated: CASSLEGGSYNSPLHF.

J is TRBJ2-2 and V is TRBV12-5; D is perhaps TRBD1 (6 bases). The CDR3 has 16 amino acids. Germline V CDR1 and CDR2: LGHNT, FRNRAP. V was trimmed by 6 bases and J by 2 bases, leaving 16 bases between them. For the CDR3, the DNA is TGTGCTAGTGGGCTTTCCCAGGGGTTAAACACCGGGGAGCTGTTTTTT. Translation gives CASGLSQGLNTGELFF.

The V and J genes are TRBV10-1 and TRBJ2-7; D is possibly TRBD1 or TRBD2 (5 bases each). Germline-derived CDR1 and CDR2 are WNHNN and SYGVQD (reference sequence). The CDR3 covers 15 residues. Trimming took off 3 bases at V and 1 base at J, with 13 bases between the two ends. This chain's CDR3 is CASSDRGALSYEQYF. CDR3 DNA: TGCGCCAGCAGTGACAGAGGGGCCCTTTCCTACGAGCAGTACTTC.

This chain links TRBV19 with TRBJ2-1, with 8 bases aligning to TRBD1. CDR1 LNHDA and CDR2 SQIVND come from the germline V gene (reference sequence). Trimming at V came to 1 base and at J to 6 bases, leaving 2 bases not matched to a gene. The CDR3 runs 14 residues. CDR3 amino acids: CASSIGQGANEQFF. The CDR3 nucleotides are TGTGCCAGTAGTATAGGGCAGGGGGCCAATGAGCAGTTCTTC. The full variable domain, in which reference TRBV19 and TRBJ2-1 provide the parts outside the CDR3, is DGGITQSPKYLFRKEGQNVTLSCEQNLNHDAMYWYRQDPGQGLRLIYYSQIVNDFQKGDIAEGYSVSREKKESFPLTVTSAQKNPTAFYLCASSIGQGANEQFFGPGTRLTVL.

The V gene is TRBV6-5, the J gene TRBJ2-2, with 10 bases that match TRBD1. Looked up from germline, CDR1 is MNHEY and CDR2 is SVGAGI. V was clipped by 4 bases and J by 4 bases; unmatched bases: 3. This CDR3 has 15 residues. CDR3 bases: TGTGCCAGCAGTTTGGGGACAGGGGCCACCGGGGAGCTGTTTTTT. This encodes CASSLGTGATGELFF.

The V and J genes are TRBV7-2 and TRBJ1-5; D remains ambiguous. The V end was cut by 5 bases, the J end by 8 bases, with 13 bases between. CDR1 SGHTA and CDR2 FQGNSA come from the germline V gene. This CDR3 spans 13 amino acids. The CDR3 here is CASSPRGLEPQHF. CDR3 in DNA: TGTGCCAGCAGCCCTCGAGGGTTGGAGCCCCAGCATTTT.

The chain joins TRBV5-8 to TRBJ2-3, with TRBD1 as a possible D gene (5 bases). This CDR3 has 16 amino acids. Trimming removed 4 bases at V and 0 bases at J, with 15 bases between. Germline V CDR1 and CDR2: SGHTS, YDEGEE. This chain's CDR3 is CASSHGGRASTDTQYF. In nucleotides, the CDR3 is TGTGCCAGCAGCCACGGTGGCAGGGCGAGCACAGATACGCAGTATTTT.

The chain joins TRBV25-1 to TRBJ2-1; TRBD2 might be the D (7 bases). CDR1 and CDR2 from the germline V gene are MGHDK and SYGVNS. CDR3 length: 16 amino acids. The ends were cut back, 2 bases at V and 4 bases at J, with 15 bases in the middle. The CDR3 bases are TGTGCCAGCAGTGAAAGCTCGGGGGGCCCTTACAATGAGCAGTTCTTC. Its protein is CASSESSGGPYNEQFF.

The rearrangement links TRBV30 to TRBJ2-5, with D hard to call. CDR1 is GTSNPN, CDR2 SVGIG, per germline (reference sequence). V lost 2 bases to trimming and J lost 2 bases, with 3 bases between them. This CDR3 comprises 11 residues. CDR3 loop: CAWSKQETQYF. In nucleotides, the CDR3 is TGTGCCTGGAGTAAACAAGAGACCCAGTACTTC.

The chain recombines TRBV9 with TRBJ2-1; the match to TRBD2 covers 8 bases. V was clipped by 4 bases and J by 0 bases; unmatched bases: 3. Germline V gene sequence: CDR1 SGDLS, CDR2 YYNGEE. The CDR3 consists of 15 residues. The CDR3 sequence is CASSPGGTSYNEQFF. CDR3 nucleotides: TGTGCCAGCAGCCCGGGGGGGACCTCCTACAATGAGCAGTTCTTC.

V gene TRBV5-6 combines with J gene TRBJ2-5; tentatively, D is TRBD2 (6 bases). Germline CDR1 is SGHDT and CDR2 is YYEEEE. V was pared by 3 bases and J by 5 bases, with 11 bases between. The CDR3 length is 13 residues. The CDR3 here is CASSSAGLETQYF. CDR3 sequence (DNA): TGTGCCAGCAGCTCGGCGGGGTTGGAGACCCAGTACTTC.

V and J are TRBV5-1 and TRBJ2-7; either TRBD1 or TRBD2 may fit D (5 bases each). This CDR3 spans 14 amino acids. Germline CDR1 SGHRS, CDR2 YFSETQ. Between the trimmed V and J ends, which lost 3 bases and 2 bases, there was a span of 12 bases. CDR3 DNA: TGCGCCAGCAGCTCCCGGGACCCACCCTACGAGCAGTACTTC. Amino acids: CASSSRDPPYEQYF. The variable domain in full, with the rest retrieved from reference TRBV5-1 and TRBJ2-7, is KAGVTQTPRYLIKTRGQQVTLSCSPISGHRSVSWYQQTPGQGLQFLFEYFSETQRNKGNFPGRFSGRQFSNSRSEMNVSTLELGDSALYLCASSSRDPPYEQYFGPGTRLTVT.

There are a few counts of this clone. This rearrangement joins TRBV13 to TRBJ2-7; tentatively, D is TRBD2 (5 bases). CDR3 length: 13 amino acids. V was clipped by 5 bases and J by 6 bases, with 14 bases between them. Germline V gene data show CDR1 as PRHDT and CDR2 as FYEKMQ (reference sequence). CDR3 nucleotides: TGTGCCAGCAGCCGGGGTGGCACCCCCGAGCAGTACTTC. It translates to CASSRGGTPEQYF.

The V gene is TRBV18, the J gene TRBJ2-5; no clear D. The V gene's germline CDR1 is KGHSH and CDR2 LQKENI. The CDR3 has 14 residues. Trimming left V 2 bases short and J 4 bases short, with 11 bases between. The CDR3 bases are TGTGCCAGCTCACCATGGCCAGGCAGAGAGACCCAGTACTTC. Translating it yields CASSPWPGRETQYF.

The chain joins TRBV5-6 to TRBJ2-1, with 13 positions matching TRBD2. This CDR3 comprises 15 residues. CDR1 is SGHDT, CDR2 YYEEEE, per germline. Germline trimming cut 0 bases from V and 12 bases from J; bases unmatched to any gene: 6. The CDR3 DNA reads as TGTGCCAGCAGCTTGGGACTAGCGGGGGGCCAAAGGCAGTTCTTC. This translates into CASSLGLAGGQRQFF.

The rearrangement uses TRBV5-4 and TRBJ2-7; D not resolved. The ends were cut back, 1 base at V and 5 bases at J, with 7 bases in the middle. Looked up from germline, CDR1 is SGHNT and CDR2 is YYREEE (reference sequence). The CDR3 totals 12 residues. CDR3 protein: CASSLWANEQYF. The DNA for the CDR3 is TGTGCCAGCAGCTTGTGGGCCAACGAGCAGTACTTC.

The rearrangement links TRBV21-1 to TRBJ2-3; the table assigns TRBD2, which was not confirmed against the DNA. TRBV21-1 is tagged as a pseudogene. The CDR3 is 17 amino acids. The CDR3 nucleotides are TGTGCCAGCAGCACTACGTTGTGGGGGGGCTGGTCAGATACGCAGTATTTT. Protein: CASSTTLWGGWSDTQYF.

The rearrangement joins TRBV29-1 to TRBJ1-4; 8 bases match TRBD1. The V gene end was trimmed by 4 bases and the J gene end by 8 bases; junction bases not matched to a gene: 6. Germline V lookup: CDR1 SQVTM, CDR2 ANQGSEA. The CDR3 is made up of 13 amino acids. The CDR3 DNA sequence: TGCAGCGTTGGACAGGGGCGCCGGGAAAAACTGTTTTTT. Translated, it gives CSVGQGRREKLFF.

V gene TRBV15 combines with J gene TRBJ1-4, with D uncertain. The V gene lost 0 bases and the J gene lost 6 bases, with 5 bases spanning the gap. The CDR3 has 13 amino acids. Germline V gene lookup returns CDR1 LNHNV and CDR2 YYDKDF (reference sequence). CDR3 DNA sequence: TGTGCCACCAGCAGAGAAGTGGATGAAAAACTGTTTTTT. It is translated as CATSREVDEKLFF.

In this sample, this clone turned up a few times. The rearrangement links TRBV7-2 to TRBJ1-5; no definite D call. V was cut by 5 bases and J by 2 bases, with 10 bases left in between. Per germline, CDR1 SGHTA and CDR2 FQGNSA. The CDR3 is 14 amino acids. CDR3 bases: TGTGCCAGCAGCCCTCGGGAGGGCAATCAGCCCCAGCATTTT. Translation gives CASSPREGNQPQHF.

This clone was counted only a few times. Here the CDR3 reads CASSPGGRGGYSNQPQHF. DNA for the CDR3: TGTGCCAGCAGCCCAGGAGGGCGGGGGGGGTATAGCAATCAGCCCCAGCATTTT. The genes are TRBV4-2 and TRBJ1-5, with D maybe TRBD1 (5 bases). V dropped 4 bases and J dropped 0 bases, with 19 bases sitting between them. CDR3 size: 18 residues. The germline V gene encodes CDR1 LGHNA and CDR2 YNFKEQ.

This chain joins TRBV29-1 and TRBJ1-1; the D gene is possibly TRBD1 (5 bases). CDR1 is SQVTM and CDR2 is ANQGSEA in the germline V gene. Trimming cost V 3 bases and J 4 bases, with 12 bases left between them. The length of the CDR3 is 13 residues. The CDR3 DNA sequence: TGCAGCGTTGAGGGGGAACGGAGCACTGAAGCTTTCTTT. As protein: CSVEGERSTEAFF.

The chain uses TRBV6-1 and TRBJ2-7; D might be TRBD1 (6 bases). Germline CDR1 MNHNS, CDR2 SASEGT. This CDR3 spans 14 amino acids. The V end lost 5 bases, the J end lost 0 bases, and 11 bases lay between the germline ends. The CDR3 loop is CASSRQGSSYEQYF. In DNA form, the CDR3 reads TGTGCCAGCAGTCGCCAGGGGAGCTCCTACGAGCAGTACTTC.

The rearrangement joins TRBV2 to TRBJ1-1; D uncertain. The CDR3 loop spans 13 amino acids. The V and J ends lost 5 bases and 1 base respectively, with 8 bases between them. Germline V gene sequence: CDR1 SNHLY, CDR2 FYNNEI. The CDR3 DNA is TGTGCCAGCAGTCCACACAAGAACACTGAAGCTTTCTTT. Translation gives CASSPHKNTEAFF.

This clone appeared a single time. The rearrangement joins TRBV14 to TRBJ1-2; tentatively, D is TRBD1 (6 bases). With 1 base removed from V and 4 bases from J, the gap between germline ends came to 13 bases. The CDR3 extends over 15 amino acids. Germline V gene data show CDR1 as SGHDN and CDR2 as FVKESK. The CDR3 here is CASSQGQAIGYGYTF. The CDR3 DNA reads as TGTGCCAGCAGCCAAGGACAGGCGATTGGCTATGGCTACACCTTC.

CDR3 protein: CASSPGQGRSEAFF. CDR3 nucleotide sequence: TGTGCCAGCAGCCCGGGACAGGGAAGGTCTGAAGCTTTCTTT. The chain employs TRBV5-6 and TRBJ1-1; the match to TRBD1 covers 9 bases. The V gene's germline CDR1 is SGHDT and CDR2 YYEEEE. The CDR3 loop spans 14 amino acids. V shed 4 bases and J 6 bases; nucleotides not matched to a gene: 7.